Following are 27 T cell receptor beta chains from one sample sequenced in a study of blood T cells in healthy people across ages. Through a sample-barcoded 5' primer and a J-beta primer mix, a second PCR was run for roughly 6 to 11 cycles. TCRdb redid the calling of the 5' RACE reads with MiXCR, one entry per CDR3 protein. Of about 650,000 distinct CDR3 sequences detected, about 30% appear once; the ten largest clones hold less than 20%. The specimen sequenced was blood. Every receptor here comes from an elderly woman in good health.

This clonotype was picked up many times. The rearrangement uses TRBV30 and TRBJ2-7; unclear D gene. Germline V gene sequence: CDR1 GTSNPN, CDR2 SVGIG (reference sequence). V shed 5 bases and J shed 3 bases, with 8 bases lying between them. CDR3 size: 11 residues. The CDR3 region has the DNA TGTGCCTGGGAATCTTACTACGAGCAGTACTTC. Amino acids: CAWESYYEQYF.

This rearrangement joins TRBV7-2 to TRBJ1-1; unclear D gene. In germline, CDR1 is SGHTA, CDR2 FQGNSA. The CDR3 loop spans 13 amino acids. Trimming cost V 4 bases and J 6 bases, with 12 bases left between them. CDR3: CASSSSGLAEAFF. In DNA form, the CDR3 reads TGTGCCAGCAGCTCATCGGGGTTAGCTGAAGCTTTCTTT.

This clonotype was observed at least ten times. V is TRBV5-6 and J is TRBJ1-2, with D possibly matching TRBD1 (5 bases). This CDR3 contains 14 residues. The germline CDR1 and CDR2 sequences are SGHDT and YYEEEE. The germline V and J ends were trimmed by 1 base and 6 bases, with 13 bases remaining between them. In nucleotides, the CDR3 is TGTGCCAGCAGCTTGATACTCGGGGCTGATGGCTACACCTTC. As protein: CASSLILGADGYTF.

This clonotype was recorded many times. J is TRBJ1-2 and V is TRBV6-1, with unresolved D. V dropped 5 bases and J dropped 4 bases, with 14 bases sitting between them. CDR1 and CDR2 from the germline V gene are MNHNS and SASEGT. The CDR3 loop spans 14 amino acids. The CDR3 region has the DNA TGTGCCAGCAGTCGGGTAATTGGCCCCTATGGCTACACCTTC. This sequence encodes CASSRVIGPYGYTF.

The V call is TRBV2, the J call TRBJ2-5, with D possibly matching TRBD1 (5 bases). The DNA end lines up better with TRBJ2-7; the J call may be wrong. The length of the CDR3 is 12 residues. CDR1 is SNHLY and CDR2 is FYNNEI in the germline V gene. The CDR3 region has the DNA TGTGCCAGCACCCTAGGGGCTAGCGAGCAGTACTTC. Protein sequence: CASTLGASEQYF.

This clonotype appeared many times. The rearrangement links TRBV20-1 to TRBJ2-7; D not certain. V lost 4 bases to trimming and J lost 2 bases, with 15 bases between them. The germline V gene has CDR1 DFQATT and CDR2 SNEGSKA (reference sequence). The CDR3 consists of 14 residues. CDR3 nucleotide sequence: TGCAGTGCTATTAAACCGGGCCAACCCTACGAGCAGTACTTC. Amino acid sequence: CSAIKPGQPYEQYF.

The chain recombines TRBV5-1 with TRBJ2-5, with 7 bases identical to TRBD1. Germline V gene sequence: CDR1 SGHRS, CDR2 YFSETQ. The CDR3 sequence is 13 residues long. With 4 bases clipped from V and 5 bases from J, the junction kept 5 bases outside the gene matches. The CDR3 loop is CASSQGVTETQYF. The DNA of the CDR3 is TGCGCCAGCAGCCAGGGGGTAACGGAGACCCAGTACTTC.

This clonotype came up many times. This chain uses TRBV7-2 with TRBJ2-4; D unclear. Trimming removed 5 bases at V and 8 bases at J, with 7 bases between. Germline CDR1 reads SGHTA; CDR2 reads FQGNSA. The CDR3 runs to 11 residues. This CDR3 reads CASSLEDIQYF. The CDR3 DNA reads TGTGCCAGCAGCCTCGAAGACATTCAGTACTTC.

The genes are TRBV15 and TRBJ1-5, with D maybe TRBD1 (5 bases). The CDR3 spans 14 residues. Germline CDR1 reads LNHNV; CDR2 reads YYDKDF (reference sequence). Trimming stripped 0 bases from V and 7 bases from J, with 10 bases between. The CDR3 region is CATSRENRRQPQHF. The CDR3 DNA sequence: TGTGCCACCAGCAGAGAAAACAGGAGGCAGCCCCAGCATTTT.

V and J are TRBV20-1 and TRBJ1-3; D not certain. Trimming took off 4 bases at V and 4 bases at J, with 11 bases between the two ends. The CDR3 is 13 amino acids. From germline, CDR1 is DFQATT and CDR2 SNEGSKA (reference sequence). CDR3 in DNA: TGCAGTGCTAAGACCGGGAACGGAAACACCATATATTTT. Amino acid sequence: CSAKTGNGNTIYF.

This clonotype was recorded at least ten times. This chain joins TRBV5-1 and TRBJ1-5; 9 positions match TRBD1. CDR1 and CDR2 (germline): SGHRS, YFSETQ. J was trimmed by 5 bases and V by 3 bases; bases with no gene match: 9. CDR3 length equals 16 residues. CDR3 sequence (DNA): TGCGCCAGCAGCTCCGGACAGGGGAGTGGGGATCAGCCCCAGCATTTT. Protein: CASSSGQGSGDQPQHF. Full variable domain (remainder filled in from reference TRBV5-1 and TRBJ1-5): KAGVTQTPRYLIKTRGQQVTLSCSPISGHRSVSWYQQTPGQGLQFLFEYFSETQRNKGNFPGRFSGRQFSNSRSEMNVSTLELGDSALYLCASSSGQGSGDQPQHFGDGTRLSIL.

In this sample, this clonotype turned up once. The chain combines TRBV28 with TRBJ2-6, with 8 positions matching TRBD1. CDR1 MDHEN and CDR2 SYDVKM come from the germline V gene. Unmatched junction bases numbered 4, after V lost 4 bases and J lost 2 bases. The length of the CDR3 is 16 residues. The CDR3 spells CASSYRGKPGANVLTF. The CDR3 region has the DNA TGTGCCAGCAGTTACAGGGGGAAACCTGGGGCCAACGTCCTGACTTTC.

The genes are TRBV28 and TRBJ1-5; TRBD1 matches 7 bases. J gave up 4 bases and V 3 bases, and 3 bases lay outside the gene matches. From germline, CDR1 is MDHEN and CDR2 SYDVKM. The CDR3 runs 14 residues. Written as DNA, the CDR3 is TGTGCCAGCAGTTTGGGACAGAAAAATCAGCCCCAGCATTTT. This codes for CASSLGQKNQPQHF.

This clonotype was counted between two and nine times. The chain links TRBV7-9 to TRBJ1-2; 8 bases agree with TRBD1. There are 15 residues in the CDR3. The ends lost 5 bases at V and 5 bases at J; junction bases unmatched: 10. Germline V lookup: CDR1 SEHNR, CDR2 FQNEAQ (reference sequence). CDR3 nucleotide sequence: TGTGCCAGCAGCCGTGAGACAGGGGTAGGGTATGGCTACACCTTC. This codes for CASSRETGVGYGYTF. Supplemented by reference TRBV7-9 and TRBJ1-2, the full variable domain reads DTGVSQNPRHKITKRGQNVTFRCDPISEHNRLYWYRQTLGQGPEFLTYFQNEAQLEKSRLLSDRFSAERPKGSFSTLEIQRTEQGDSAMYLCASSRETGVGYGYTFGSGTRLTVV.

This clonotype has only a few counts. V gene TRBV19 combines with J gene TRBJ2-7; the match to TRBD1 covers 11 bases. The junction had 7 bases not matched to a gene; V was cut back by 8 bases and J by 4 bases. The CDR3 length is 14 residues. Germline V gene data show CDR1 as LNHDA and CDR2 as SQIVND (reference sequence). CDR3 bases: TGTGCCAGTGGTGGACAGGGGGCTTTTTACGAGCAGTACTTC. The encoded protein is CASGGQGAFYEQYF.

The chain links TRBV10-3 to TRBJ1-4; D call uncertain. Per the germline V gene, CDR1 is ENHRY and CDR2 is SYGVKD. Between the trimmed V and J ends, which lost 11 bases and 8 bases, there was a span of 18 bases. The CDR3 sequence is 13 residues long. Here the CDR3 DNA reads TGTGCCTCCCGGCGGCGGGGAGGAGAAAAACTGTTTTTT. Encoded protein: CASRRRGGEKLFF.

Worth noting for this clonotype: A clone one base away is much larger, so this may be a read error. V is TRBV7-2 and J is TRBJ2-7; D possibly corresponds to TRBD2 (6 bases). V lost 3 bases to trimming and J lost 7 bases, with 16 bases between them. This CDR3 is 14 amino acids long. Germline V gives CDR1 SGHTA, CDR2 FQGNSA. In nucleotides, the CDR3 is TGTGCCAGCAGCTTCGCGCCTACGGGGGATGAGCAGTACTTC. Amino acid sequence: CASSFAPTGDEQYF.

This clonotype was counted many times. The chain joins TRBV4-2 to TRBJ1-2; no reliable D call. Trimming stripped 1 base from V and 5 bases from J, with 14 bases between. The CDR3 runs to 15 residues. Germline CDR1 reads LGHNA; CDR2 reads YNFKEQ. The chain's CDR3 is CASSQVGGREYGYTF. The CDR3 nucleotides read TGTGCCAGCAGCCAAGTGGGAGGGAGGGAGTATGGCTACACCTTC.

This clonotype was observed at least ten times. The CDR3 spells CASSFPREAAEAFF. The CDR3, as DNA: TGTGCCAGCAGCTTCCCCCGGGAAGCGGCTGAAGCTTTCTTT. The genes are TRBV7-2 and TRBJ1-1; no clear D. Per germline, CDR1 SGHTA and CDR2 FQGNSA. The CDR3 has 14 amino acids. Between the trimmed V and J ends, which lost 3 bases and 6 bases, there was a span of 14 bases.

This clonotype came up many times. The genes are TRBV6-2 or TRBV6-3 and TRBJ2-3; TRBD1 aligns across 8 bases. This CDR3 is built from 14 residues. Trimming cost V 9 bases and J 6 bases; bases outside gene matches: 11. Per the germline V gene, CDR1 is MNHEY and CDR2 is SVGEGT. Here the CDR3 reads CASEQGAPHDTQYF. The DNA of the CDR3 is TGTGCCAGTGAGCAGGGGGCGCCTCATGATACGCAGTATTTT.

This rearrangement joins TRBV13 to TRBJ1-2; tentatively, D is TRBD1 (5 bases). The CDR3 sequence is 14 residues long. The V end lost 4 bases, the J end lost 1 base, and 10 bases lay between the germline ends. Germline loops: CDR1 PRHDT, CDR2 FYEKMQ (reference sequence). CDR3 in DNA: TGTGCCAGCAGCTGGGGGGAACTTAACTATGGCTACACCTTC. It yields the protein CASSWGELNYGYTF.

This rearrangement joins TRBV7-2 to TRBJ2-3; D remains ambiguous. The CDR3 runs 15 residues. Trimming pared 5 bases from V and 3 bases from J, leaving 15 bases between. The germline V gene has CDR1 SGHTA and CDR2 FQGNSA. The CDR3 is CASSNQVSSTDTQYF. In nucleotides, the CDR3 is TGTGCCAGCAGCAACCAGGTATCTAGTACAGATACGCAGTATTTT.

This rearrangement joins TRBV6-6 to TRBJ2-7, with TRBD2 as a possible D gene (5 bases). With 6 bases removed from V and 5 bases from J, the gap between germline ends came to 14 bases. The V gene's germline CDR1 is MNHNY and CDR2 SVGAGI (reference sequence). The CDR3 contains 13 residues. CDR3 in amino acids: CASRSLGGNEQYF. CDR3 in DNA: TGTGCCAGCAGATCCCTTGGAGGAAACGAGCAGTACTTC.

V is TRBV7-2 and J is TRBJ1-2, with D maybe TRBD1 (5 bases). Germline-derived CDR1 and CDR2 are SGHTA and FQGNSA. This CDR3 has 15 amino acids. Deletions cut 4 bases from V and 2 bases from J, with 14 bases between. CDR3 amino acids: CASSSRGRRNYGYTF. CDR3 sequence (DNA): TGTGCCAGCAGCTCCCGGGGCAGGAGGAACTATGGCTACACCTTC.

This clonotype showed up just a few times. A clone one base away is much larger, so this may be a read error. The chain combines TRBV7-9 with TRBJ1-2, with unresolved D. Germline CDR1 reads SEHNR; CDR2 reads FQNEAQ (reference sequence). This CDR3 spans 14 amino acids. V was pared by 5 bases and J by 7 bases, with 17 bases between. The CDR3 sequence: CASSLGEARLGYTF. Here the CDR3 DNA reads TGTGCCAGCAGCCTAGGAGAGGCCCGGCTTGGCTACACCTTC.

The chain employs TRBV18 and TRBJ1-1; D not certain. Germline values: CDR1 KGHSH, CDR2 LQKENI. This CDR3 spans 16 amino acids. The V gene lost 0 bases and the J gene lost 1 base, with 12 bases spanning the gap. The CDR3 loop reads CASSPPQGRTNTEAFF. CDR3 in DNA: TGTGCCAGCTCACCACCCCAAGGACGGACGAACACTGAAGCTTTCTTT. Looking up the rest from reference TRBV18 and TRBJ1-1 gives the full variable domain: NAGVMQNPRHLVRRRGQEARLRCSPMKGHSHVYWYRQLPEEGLKFMVYLQKENIIDESGMPKERFSAEFPKEGPSILRIQQVVRGDSAAYFCASSPPQGRTNTEAFFGQGTRLTVV.

This clonotype was detected only a few times. One end of the junction does not line up with germline, which may come from a read error. The rearrangement uses TRBV7-2 and TRBJ2-7; 7 nucleotides line up with TRBD2. Germline lookup yields CDR1 SGHTA and CDR2 FQGNSA. This CDR3 is 13 amino acids long. Here the CDR3 DNA reads TGTGCCAGCAGCTTAGGACTAGCCTACGAGCGGTACTTC. Its protein product is CASSLGLAYERYF.